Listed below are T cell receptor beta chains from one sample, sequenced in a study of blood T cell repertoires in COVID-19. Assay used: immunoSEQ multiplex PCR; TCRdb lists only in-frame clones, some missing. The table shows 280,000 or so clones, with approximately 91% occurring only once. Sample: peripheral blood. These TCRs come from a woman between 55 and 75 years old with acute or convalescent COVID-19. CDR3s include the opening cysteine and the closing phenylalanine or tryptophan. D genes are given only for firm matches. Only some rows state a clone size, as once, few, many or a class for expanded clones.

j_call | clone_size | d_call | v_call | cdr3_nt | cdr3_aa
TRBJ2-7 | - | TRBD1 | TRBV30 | TGTGCCTGGAACCTCCGGGACAGGCTTTTGTCCTACGAGCAGTACTTC | CAWNLRDRLLSYEQYF
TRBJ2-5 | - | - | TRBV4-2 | TGTGCCAGCAGCCCCGGAGGGGTCCAAGAGACCCAGTACTTC | CASSPGGVQETQYF
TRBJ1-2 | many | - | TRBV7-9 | TGTGCCAGCAGCCCCGGCACTCTCAAGAGGAACTATGGCTACACCTTC | CASSPGTLKRNYGYTF
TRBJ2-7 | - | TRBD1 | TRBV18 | TGTGCCAGCTCGCCCGGACAGGGGAGCTACGAGCAGTACTTC | CASSPGQGSYEQYF
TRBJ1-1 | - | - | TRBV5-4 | TGTGCCAGCAGCTTGGATAGCACTGAAGCTTTCTTT | CASSLDSTEAFF
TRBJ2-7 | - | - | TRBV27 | TGTGCCATCCCCCGGGAACTTACCAGACCCTACGAGCAGTACTTC | CAIPRELTRPYEQYF
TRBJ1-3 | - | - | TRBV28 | TGTGCCAGCAGTTTGGTCGGCTCTGGAAACACCATATATTTT | CASSLVGSGNTIYF
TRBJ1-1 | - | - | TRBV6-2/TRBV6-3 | TGTGCCAGCAGTTACGGTTTAGGGGTGGAGACTGAAGCTTTCTTT | CASSYGLGVETEAFF
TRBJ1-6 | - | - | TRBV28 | TGTGCCAGCAGTTTAGGTCAGGTAAACTCACCCCTCCACTTT | CASSLGQVNSPLHF
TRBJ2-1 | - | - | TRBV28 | TGTGCCAGCAGGGCCATCTCCTACAATGAGCAGTTCTTC | CASRAISYNEQFF
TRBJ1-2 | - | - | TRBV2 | TGTGCCAGCAAGGGAGCAGTCAATGTTAACTATGGCTACACCTTC | CASKGAVNVNYGYTF
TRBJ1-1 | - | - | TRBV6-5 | TGTGCCAGCAGTTACTCGGGGAGTTCTGAAGCTTTCTTT | CASSYSGSSEAFF
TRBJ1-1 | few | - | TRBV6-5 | TGTGCCAGCACTCCGGGGAGGAACACTGAAGCTTTCTTT | CASTPGRNTEAFF
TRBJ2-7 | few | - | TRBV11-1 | TGTGCCAGCAGCACGAGGACAGCCCGCTCCTACGAGCAGTACTTC | CASSTRTARSYEQYF
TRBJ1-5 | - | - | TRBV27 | TGTGCCAGCAGTTTATCTACAGGGAGTGGCAATCAGCCCCAGCATTTT | CASSLSTGSGNQPQHF
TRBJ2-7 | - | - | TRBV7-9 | TGTGCCAGCAGCATGGCAGGCGCCTACGAGCAGTACTTC | CASSMAGAYEQYF
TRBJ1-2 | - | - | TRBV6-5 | TGTGCCAGCAGGGCAGGGCCGAAAGGAGGCTACACCTTC | CASRAGPKGGYTF
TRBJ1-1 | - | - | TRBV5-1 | TGCGCCAGCAGCCGTGGGGCGGGGGACACTGAAGCTTTCTTT | CASSRGAGDTEAFF
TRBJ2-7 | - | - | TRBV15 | TGTGCCACCAGCAGTGACCGGGGGTTCTACGAGCAGTACTTC | CATSSDRGFYEQYF
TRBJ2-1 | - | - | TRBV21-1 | TGTGCCAGCAGCCCCCGACTAGCGGGATCCTCCTACAATGAGCAGTTCTTC | CASSPRLAGSSYNEQFF
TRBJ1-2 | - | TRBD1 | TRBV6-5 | TGTGCCAGCAGTTTGGACAGGGCTTATGGCTACACCTTC | CASSLDRAYGYTF
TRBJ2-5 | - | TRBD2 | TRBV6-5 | TGTGCCAGCAGAGAGCGGGGGCGACAAGAGACCCAGTACTTC | CASRERGRQETQYF
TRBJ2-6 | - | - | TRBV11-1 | TGTGCCAGCAGCTTACGGAGGGACTCTGGGGCCAACGTCCTGACTTTC | CASSLRRDSGANVLTF
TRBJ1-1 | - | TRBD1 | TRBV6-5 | TGTGCCACAAAGGGGGGGGATCGACAGGGGATCAGGTCTTTCTTT | CATKGGDRQGIRSFF